This T cell receptor (beta chain) stems from a study of tumour-infiltrating T cells in Burkitt lymphoma. At the level of the study: The Burkitt lymphoma cohort spanned all epidemiological subtypes. Overall and progression-free survival were predicted by productive clonality.

Some clones are missing from TCRdb's copy, which holds only in-frame ones; the method was immunoSEQ multiplex PCR. The sample records about 600 clones, about a sixth being singletons. Germline lookup yields CDR1 SGHRS and CDR2 YFSETQ. This CDR3 is 14 amino acids long. V was clipped by 2 bases and J by 0 bases, with 8 bases between them. The sample consisted of tumor tissue. The sequence derives from a human donor with Burkitt lymphoma. The J gene is TRBJ1-1, the V gene TRBV5-1, with a possible D match to TRBD1 (5 bases). CDR3 nucleotide sequence: TGCGCCAGCAGCTTAAGACAGATGAACACTGAAGCTTTCTTT. It is translated as CASSLRQMNTEAFF.